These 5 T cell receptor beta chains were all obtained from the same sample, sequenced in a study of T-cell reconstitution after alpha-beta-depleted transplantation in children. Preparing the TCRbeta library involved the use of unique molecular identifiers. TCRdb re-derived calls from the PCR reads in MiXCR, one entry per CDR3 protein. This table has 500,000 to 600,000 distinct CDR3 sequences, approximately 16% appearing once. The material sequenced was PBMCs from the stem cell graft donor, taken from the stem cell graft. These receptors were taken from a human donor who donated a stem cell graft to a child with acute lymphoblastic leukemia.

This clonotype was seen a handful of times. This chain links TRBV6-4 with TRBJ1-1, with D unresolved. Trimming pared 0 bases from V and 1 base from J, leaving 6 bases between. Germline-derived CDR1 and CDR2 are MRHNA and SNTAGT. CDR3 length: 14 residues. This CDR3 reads CASSDSPENTEAFF. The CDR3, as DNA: TGTGCCAGCAGTGACTCGCCAGAGAACACTGAAGCTTTCTTT.

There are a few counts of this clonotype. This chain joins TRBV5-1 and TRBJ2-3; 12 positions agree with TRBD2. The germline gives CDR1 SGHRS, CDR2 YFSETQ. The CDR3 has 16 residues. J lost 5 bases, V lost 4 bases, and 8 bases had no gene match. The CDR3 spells CASSGRLAGAGDTQYF. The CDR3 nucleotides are TGCGCCAGCAGCGGGCGACTAGCGGGAGCGGGAGATACGCAGTATTTT.

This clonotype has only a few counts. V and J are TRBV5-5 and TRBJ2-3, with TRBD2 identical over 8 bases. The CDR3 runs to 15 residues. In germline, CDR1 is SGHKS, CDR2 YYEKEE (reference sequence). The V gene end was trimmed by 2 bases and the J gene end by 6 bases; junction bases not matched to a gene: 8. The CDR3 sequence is CASSFGTGGADTQYF. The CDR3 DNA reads TGTGCCAGCAGCTTTGGTACGGGAGGGGCCGATACGCAGTATTTT. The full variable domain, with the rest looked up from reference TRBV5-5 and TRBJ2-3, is DAGVTQSPTHLIKTRGQQVTLRCSPISGHKSVSWYQQVLGQGPQFIFQYYEKEERGRGNFPDRFSARQFPNYSSELNVNALLLGDSALYLCASSFGTGGADTQYFGPGTRLTVL.

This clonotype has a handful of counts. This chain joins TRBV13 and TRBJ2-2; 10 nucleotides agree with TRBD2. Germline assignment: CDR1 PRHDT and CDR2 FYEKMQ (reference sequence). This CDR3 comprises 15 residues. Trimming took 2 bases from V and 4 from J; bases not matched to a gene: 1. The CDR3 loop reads CASSLQREGTGELFF. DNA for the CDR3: TGTGCCAGCAGCTTACAGCGGGAGGGCACCGGGGAGCTGTTTTTT.

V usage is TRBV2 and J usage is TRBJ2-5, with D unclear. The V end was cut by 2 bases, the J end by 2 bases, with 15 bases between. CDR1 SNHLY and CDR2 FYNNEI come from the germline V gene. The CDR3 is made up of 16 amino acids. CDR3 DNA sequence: TGTGCCAGCAGTGAATATGGAGTTTACAATCAAGAGACCCAGTACTTC. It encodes CASSEYGVYNQETQYF.